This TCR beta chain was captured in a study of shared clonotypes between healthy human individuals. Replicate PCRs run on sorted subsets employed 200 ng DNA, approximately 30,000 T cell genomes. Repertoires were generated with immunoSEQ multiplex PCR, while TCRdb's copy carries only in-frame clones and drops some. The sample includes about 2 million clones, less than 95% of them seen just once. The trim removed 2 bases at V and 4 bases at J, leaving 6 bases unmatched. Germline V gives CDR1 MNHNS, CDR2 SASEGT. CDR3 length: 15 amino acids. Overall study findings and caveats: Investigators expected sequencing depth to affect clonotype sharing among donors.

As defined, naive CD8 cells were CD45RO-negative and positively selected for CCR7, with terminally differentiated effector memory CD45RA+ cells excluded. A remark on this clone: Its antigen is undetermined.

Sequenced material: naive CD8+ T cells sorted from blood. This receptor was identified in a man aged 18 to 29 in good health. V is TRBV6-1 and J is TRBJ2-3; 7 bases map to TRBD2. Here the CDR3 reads CASSEWAGASDTQYF. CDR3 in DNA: TGTGCCAGCAGTGAATGGGCGGGAGCCTCAGATACGCAGTATTTT.